The TCR beta chain described here comes from a study of blood T cell repertoires in COVID-19. This clone was seen a handful of times. Methods used by the authors: How many nucleated cells were present was estimated from reference gene primer amplification. This table comes from immunoSEQ multiplex PCR, and its TCRdb copy is limited to in-frame clones, with some not included. That table furnishes V, J and clone size, whereas the DNA furnished D and trimming. The sample carries 250,000 to 300,000 clones, 70% to 90% recorded once. The CDR3 length is 17 residues. V shed 0 bases and J shed 7 bases, with 21 bases lying between them. The germline V gene encodes CDR1 MGHRA and CDR2 YSYEKL.

The rearrangement uses TRBV4-1 and TRBJ1-2; D unclear. The specimen sequenced was peripheral blood. The sequence was obtained from a woman in her 70s with acute or convalescent COVID-19. CDR3 region: CASSQELAGARWGGYTF. CDR3 nucleotide sequence: TGCGCCAGCAGCCAAGAATTGGCGGGAGCCAGGTGGGGTGGCTACACCTTC.